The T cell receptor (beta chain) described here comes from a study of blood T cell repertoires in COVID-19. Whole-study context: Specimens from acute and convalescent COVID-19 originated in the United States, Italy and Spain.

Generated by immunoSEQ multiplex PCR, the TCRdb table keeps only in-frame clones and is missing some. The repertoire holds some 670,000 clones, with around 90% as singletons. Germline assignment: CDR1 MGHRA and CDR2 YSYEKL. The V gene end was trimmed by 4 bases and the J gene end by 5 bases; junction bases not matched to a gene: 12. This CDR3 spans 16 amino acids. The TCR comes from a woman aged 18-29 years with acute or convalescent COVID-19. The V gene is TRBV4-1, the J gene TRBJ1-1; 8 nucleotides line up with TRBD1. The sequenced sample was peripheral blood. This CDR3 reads CASSPDAGGVLTEAFF. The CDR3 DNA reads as TGCGCCAGCAGCCCCGACGCAGGGGGCGTATTAACTGAAGCTTTCTTT.